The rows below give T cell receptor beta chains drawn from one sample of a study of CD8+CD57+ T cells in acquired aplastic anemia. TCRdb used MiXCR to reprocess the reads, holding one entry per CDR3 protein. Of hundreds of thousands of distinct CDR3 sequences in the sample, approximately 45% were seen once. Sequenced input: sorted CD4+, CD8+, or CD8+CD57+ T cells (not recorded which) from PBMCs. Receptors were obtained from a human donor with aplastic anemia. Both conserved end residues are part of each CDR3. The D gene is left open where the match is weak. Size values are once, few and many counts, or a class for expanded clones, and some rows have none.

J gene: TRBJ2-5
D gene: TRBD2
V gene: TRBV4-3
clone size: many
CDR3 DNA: TGCGCCAGCAGCCAATCGTTTAGCGGGGGGGTGTACGAGGAGACCCAGTACTTC
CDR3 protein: CASSQSFSGGVYEETQYF

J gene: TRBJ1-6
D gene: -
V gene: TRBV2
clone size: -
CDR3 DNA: TGTGCCAGCAGTGATCGGGGGGTCGATAATTCACCCCTCCACTTT
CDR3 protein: CASSDRGVDNSPLHF

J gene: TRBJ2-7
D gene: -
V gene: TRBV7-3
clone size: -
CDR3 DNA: TGTGCCAGCAGCTTAACAGGGCGGGTGCGTCCCGGGGAGCAGTACTTC
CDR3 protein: CASSLTGRVRPGEQYF

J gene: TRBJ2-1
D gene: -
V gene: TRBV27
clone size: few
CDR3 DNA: TGTGCCAGCAGTTTACAAGCGTGGATTAGCGAGCAGTTCTTC
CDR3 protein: CASSLQAWISEQFF

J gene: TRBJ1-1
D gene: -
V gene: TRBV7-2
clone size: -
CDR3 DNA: TGTGCCAGCAGCTTAGGGGGGACACTCAACTTGGGCACTGAAGCTTTCTTT
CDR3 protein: CASSLGGTLNLGTEAFF

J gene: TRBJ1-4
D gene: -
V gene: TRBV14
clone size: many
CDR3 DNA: TGTGCCAGCAGCCAAGGGCCCAGGACGGAACTGTTTTTT
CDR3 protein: CASSQGPRTELFF

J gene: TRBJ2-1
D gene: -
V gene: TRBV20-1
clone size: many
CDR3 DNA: TGCAGTGCTAGGGGATTAGCGGCAAGCGACAATGAGCAGTTCTTC
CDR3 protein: CSARGLAASDNEQFF

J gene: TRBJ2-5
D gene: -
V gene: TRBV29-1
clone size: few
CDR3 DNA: TGCAGCGTTCTAAGCTATTTGTACCAAGAGACCCAGTACTTC
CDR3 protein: CSVLSYLYQETQYF

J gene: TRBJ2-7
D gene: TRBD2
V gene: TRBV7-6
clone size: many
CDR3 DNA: TGTGCCAGCAGCCCGGGACTAGTCTACGAGCAGTACTTC
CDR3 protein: CASSPGLVYEQYF

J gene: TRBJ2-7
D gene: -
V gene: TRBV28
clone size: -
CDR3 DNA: TGTGCCAGCAGTTTTTCCGGGACAATCACCTACGAGCAGTACTTC
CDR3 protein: CASSFSGTITYEQYF

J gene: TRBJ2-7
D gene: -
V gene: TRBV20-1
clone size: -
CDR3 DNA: TGCAGTGCCGGTAGAGGGGTCCACTTGGAGCAGTACTTC
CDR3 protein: CSAGRGVHLEQYF

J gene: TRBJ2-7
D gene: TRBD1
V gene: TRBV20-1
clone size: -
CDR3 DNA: TGCAGTGCCAACTCGGACAGGGGGTTTGTCGAGCAGTACTTC
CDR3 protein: CSANSDRGFVEQYF

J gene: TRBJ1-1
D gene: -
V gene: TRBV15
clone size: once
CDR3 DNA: TGTGCCACCAGCTTTGAAAGGGGCACTGAAGCTTTCTTT
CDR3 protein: CATSFERGTEAFF

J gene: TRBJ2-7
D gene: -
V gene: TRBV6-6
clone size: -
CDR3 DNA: TGTGCCAGCAGTGAAGACCCCGGGACTTCCTACGAGCAGTACTTC
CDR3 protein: CASSEDPGTSYEQYF

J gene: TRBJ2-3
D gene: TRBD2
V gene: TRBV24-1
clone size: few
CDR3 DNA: TGTGCCACCAGTGAGGGCGGGGGGGCATTAGATACGCAGTATTTT
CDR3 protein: CATSEGGGALDTQYF

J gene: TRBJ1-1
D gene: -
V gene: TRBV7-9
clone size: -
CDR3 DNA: TGTGCCTTAACTTCGGGGGTTGGGGACACTGAAGCTTTCTTT
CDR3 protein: CALTSGVGDTEAFF

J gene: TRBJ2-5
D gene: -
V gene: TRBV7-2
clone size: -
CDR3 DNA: TGTGCCAGCGCTAACCGCCAAGAGACCCAGTACTTC
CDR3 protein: CASANRQETQYF

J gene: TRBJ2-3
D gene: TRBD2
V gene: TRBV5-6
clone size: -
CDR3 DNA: TGTGCCAGCAGCTCAGCGGGGGGGCGGAGGGATACGCAGTATTTT
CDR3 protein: CASSSAGGRRDTQYF

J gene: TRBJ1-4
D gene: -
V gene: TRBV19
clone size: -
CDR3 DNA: TGTGCCAGCAGCCAAGTAATGATCGGTGAAAAACTGTTTTTT
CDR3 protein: CASSQVMIGEKLFF

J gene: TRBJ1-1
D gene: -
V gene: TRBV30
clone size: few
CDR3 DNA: TGTGCCTGGAGTGTACAGCTAGGTGAAGCTTTCTTT
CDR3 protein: CAWSVQLGEAFF

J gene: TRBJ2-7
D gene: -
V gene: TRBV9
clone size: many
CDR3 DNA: TGTGCCAGCAGCGGTGGGGGGGGCCTTGAGCAGTACTTC
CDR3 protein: CASSGGGGLEQYF

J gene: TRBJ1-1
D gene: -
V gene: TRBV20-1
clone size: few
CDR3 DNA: TGCAGTGCTAGAGCGGTAGTTGCCGCCTCAACTGAAGCTTTCTTT
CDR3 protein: CSARAVVAASTEAFF

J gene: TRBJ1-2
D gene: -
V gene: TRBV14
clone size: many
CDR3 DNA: TGTGCCAGCAGCCAAGGACCCCGGGAGGTTTTGGTAGATGGCTACACCTTC
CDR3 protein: CASSQGPREVLVDGYTF

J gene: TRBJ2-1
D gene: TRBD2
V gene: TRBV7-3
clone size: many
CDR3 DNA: TGTGCCAGCAGCTTACGGGGGGACCACTACAATGAGCAGTTCTTC
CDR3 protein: CASSLRGDHYNEQFF

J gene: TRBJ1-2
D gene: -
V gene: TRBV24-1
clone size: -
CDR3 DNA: TGTGCCACCAGTGAACAGAACTATGGCTACACCTTC
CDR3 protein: CATSEQNYGYTF

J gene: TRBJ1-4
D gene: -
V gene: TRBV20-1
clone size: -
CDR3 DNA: TGCAGTGCTAGAGGGGGTGCAACTAATGAAAAACTGTTTTTT
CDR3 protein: CSARGGATNEKLFF

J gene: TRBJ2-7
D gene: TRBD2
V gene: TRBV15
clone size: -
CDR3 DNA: TGTGCCACCAGCAGAGATTTAGGGACTACCTACGAGCAGTACTTC
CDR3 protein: CATSRDLGTTYEQYF

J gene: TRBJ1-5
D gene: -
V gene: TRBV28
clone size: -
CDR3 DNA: TGTGCCAGCAGTCTGGTCAGGAGCAAGGGGCCCCAGCATTTT
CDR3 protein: CASSLVRSKGPQHF

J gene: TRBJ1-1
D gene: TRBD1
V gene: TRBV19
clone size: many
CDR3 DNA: TGTGCCAGCAGGACAGGGGTGGGGCACACTGAAGCTTTCTTT
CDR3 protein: CASRTGVGHTEAFF

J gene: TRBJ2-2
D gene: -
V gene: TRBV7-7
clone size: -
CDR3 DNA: TGTGCCAGCAGCCCCGCGACACGGGAGCTGTTTTTT
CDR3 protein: CASSPATRELFF

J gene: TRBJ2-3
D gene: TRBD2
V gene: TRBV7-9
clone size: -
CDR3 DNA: TGTGCCAGCAGCTTCGGACTAGCGGGAAAGGCAGATACGCAGTATTTT
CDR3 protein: CASSFGLAGKADTQYF